The 27 T cell receptor beta chains presented below share a single source sample, sequenced in a study of post-analysis software for immune sequencing data. General observations from the study: The study found TRBV5-6, TRBV5-1 and TRBV20-1 among about 5 TRBV segments more frequent in patients than controls.

cDNA libraries of TCR beta carried unique molecular identifiers. TCRdb re-analysed the PCR reads in MiXCR, keeping a single row per CDR3 protein. The sample yields about 820,000 distinct CDR3 sequences, around 53% seen once. These receptors' antigens are unknown. Sequences were obtained from blood. These receptors were collected from a girl between 5 and 17 years old with multiple sclerosis.

This clonotype was seen only a few times. The rearrangement joins TRBV29-1 to TRBJ2-7, with 9 bases matching TRBD1. With 5 bases clipped from V and 0 bases from J, the junction kept 5 bases outside the gene matches. This CDR3 comprises 14 residues. Germline-derived CDR1 and CDR2 are SQVTM and ANQGSEA. The CDR3 coding sequence is TGCAGCGTTCTATCGGGACAGGGCTCCTACGAGCAGTACTTC. This gives the protein CSVLSGQGSYEQYF.

The J gene is TRBJ2-7, the V gene TRBV12-5; 7 bases fit TRBD2. The J call may be mistaken, given a closer DNA end match to TRBJ2-5. From germline, CDR1 is LGHNT and CDR2 FRNRAP. The CDR3 totals 17 residues. The CDR3 DNA sequence: TGTGCTAGTGGTCCCTCGACCGGGAGGTTCACAGAGGAGACCCAGTACTTC. Translated, it gives CASGPSTGRFTEETQYF.

In its sample, this clonotype was seen a few times. V usage is TRBV20-1 and J usage is TRBJ2-5; D unclear. Germline CDR1 is DFQATT and CDR2 is SNEGSKA (reference sequence). V gave up 4 bases and J gave up 5 bases, with 14 bases separating them. The CDR3 length is 13 residues. CDR3 amino acids: CSAINVPVETQYF. The CDR3 DNA reads as TGCAGTGCTATAAACGTACCGGTGGAGACCCAGTACTTC.

The rearrangement uses TRBV2 and TRBJ1-2, with TRBD1 as a possible D gene (6 bases). The germline V gene encodes CDR1 SNHLY and CDR2 FYNNEI. The CDR3 contains 19 residues. Trimming cost V 1 base and J 8 bases, with 29 bases left between them. CDR3 in DNA: TGTGCCAGCAGTGAAGGTTCCCTGGCAGGGGCACTCCGTTCGGTCGGCTACACCTTC. This encodes CASSEGSLAGALRSVGYTF.

The chain is built from TRBV4-2 and TRBJ2-1, with 7 bases lining up with TRBD2. CDR1 is LGHNA and CDR2 is YNFKEQ in the germline V gene. The CDR3 covers 16 residues. J was trimmed by 5 bases and V by 5 bases; bases with no gene match: 12. The CDR3 coding sequence is TGTGCCAGCAGCTTGATTCGGGACTACCACAACAATGAGCAGTTCTTC. The encoded protein is CASSLIRDYHNNEQFF.

The chain links TRBV20-1 to TRBJ2-7; weak D call: TRBD2 (6 bases). The CDR3 is made up of 14 amino acids. Trimming stripped 0 bases from V and 6 bases from J, with 15 bases between. Germline-derived CDR1 and CDR2 are DFQATT and SNEGSKA (reference sequence). The CDR3 protein is CSAREPGERREQYF. CDR3 DNA: TGCAGTGCTAGAGAACCGGGAGAGCGTCGCGAGCAGTACTTC.

The chain recombines TRBV29-1 with TRBJ1-1; a weak D match, TRBD1 (5 bases). CDR1 and CDR2 (germline): SQVTM, ANQGSEA. Trimming cost V 8 bases and J 4 bases, with 11 bases left between them. This CDR3 has 11 residues. This chain's CDR3 is CSSTGSTEAFF. The DNA of the CDR3 is TGCAGCTCTACAGGCTCCACTGAAGCTTTCTTT.

In regard to this clonotype: One junction end does not reproduce the germline sequence, and a read error may be involved. The J gene is TRBJ2-6, the V gene TRBV27; possible D gene TRBD1, 5 bases. This CDR3 spans 14 amino acids. From germline, CDR1 is MNHEY and CDR2 SMNVEV (reference sequence). The CDR3 here is CASSLISGANILTF. The CDR3 DNA is TGTGCCAGCAGTTTAATCTCTGGGGCCAACATCCTGACTTTC.

The V and J genes are TRBV5-1 and TRBJ2-6, with 7 bases aligning to TRBD1. Trimming cost V 4 bases and J 1 base; bases outside gene matches: 17. This CDR3 comprises 20 residues. Germline loops: CDR1 SGHRS, CDR2 YFSETQ. The CDR3 nucleotides read TGCGCCAGCAGCCATGTCACAGGGGCGGTTGGATTGTCTGGGGCCAACGTCCTGACTTTC. It specifies CASSHVTGAVGLSGANVLTF.

The chain has TRBV7-6 and TRBJ2-1, with 7 bases fitting TRBD1. The CDR3 consists of 17 residues. Germline CDR1 and CDR2: SGHVS and FNYEAQ. The V and J ends lost 4 bases and 0 bases, in that order; junction bases with no gene match: 9. CDR3 sequence: CASSYTGAHSSYNEQFF. The CDR3 nucleotides read TGTGCCAGCAGCTACACAGGGGCCCACAGCTCCTACAATGAGCAGTTCTTC.

The sample holds one count of this clonotype. The chain couples TRBV12-3 or TRBV12-4 to TRBJ1-2, with 10 bases lining up with TRBD1. The CDR3 loop spans 16 amino acids. Trimming removed 0 bases from V and 4 bases from J; junction bases left unmatched: 5. CDR3 residues: CASSLAGTGAVYGYTF. Written as DNA, the CDR3 is TGTGCCAGCAGTTTAGCAGGGACAGGGGCGGTCTATGGCTACACCTTC.

V gene TRBV29-1 combines with J gene TRBJ2-7, with D perhaps TRBD1 (5 bases). V lost 4 bases, J lost 5 bases, and 18 bases lay in between. CDR3 length: 14 residues. Per the germline V gene, CDR1 is SQVTM and CDR2 is ANQGSEA. The CDR3 DNA follows: TGCAGCGTTGCAGCCCCCGGACAACTCCACGAGCAGTACTTC. Amino acid sequence: CSVAAPGQLHEQYF.

The V gene is TRBV10-3, the J gene TRBJ2-1, with 11 bases aligning to TRBD2. Germline V CDR1 and CDR2: ENHRY, SYGVKD. The CDR3 covers 16 residues. Unmatched junction bases numbered 7, after V lost 0 bases and J lost 9 bases. The chain's CDR3 is CAISESTSGSVGEQFF. CDR3 coding DNA: TGTGCCATCAGTGAGTCTACTAGCGGGAGCGTGGGTGAGCAGTTCTTC.

This clonotype was recorded a few times. The chain couples TRBV11-2 to TRBJ2-6; maybe TRBD2 (6 bases). CDR3 length: 16 residues. Germline CDR1 is SGHAT and CDR2 is FQNNGV. V lost 5 bases and J lost 0, with 11 bases in between. The CDR3 DNA is TGTGCCAGCAGCGTCGGGACTTTCTCTGGGGCCAACGTCCTGACTTTC. Protein sequence: CASSVGTFSGANVLTF.

The V and J genes are TRBV6-6 and TRBJ2-7; 11 bases match TRBD2. This CDR3 comprises 14 residues. The junction had 4 bases not matched to a gene; V was cut back by 6 bases and J by 3 bases. Germline V gene sequence: CDR1 MNHNY, CDR2 SVGAGI (reference sequence). CDR3 residues: CASRTTSGDYEQYF. The DNA for the CDR3 is TGTGCCAGCAGGACGACTAGCGGGGACTACGAGCAGTACTTC.

The chain links TRBV12-3 or TRBV12-4 to TRBJ2-3; 9 bases are a match to TRBD1. The CDR3 covers 17 residues. Trimming removed 6 bases from V and 3 bases from J; junction bases left unmatched: 13. CDR3 DNA sequence: TGTGCCAGCAGCCCTTTCACAGGGGGCTTTAGGACAGATACGCAGTATTTT. The encoded protein is CASSPFTGGFRTDTQYF.

The CDR3 loop reads CASGSSGGQYEQYF. CDR3 DNA sequence: TGTGCCAGCGGCTCTAGCGGGGGACAATACGAGCAGTACTTC. The rearrangement uses TRBV6-5 and TRBJ2-7; 10 nucleotides align to TRBD2. With 8 bases clipped from V and 4 bases from J, the junction kept 8 bases outside the gene matches. This CDR3 is 14 amino acids long. Germline lookup yields CDR1 MNHEY and CDR2 SVGAGI.

V gene TRBV5-6 combines with J gene TRBJ2-3; D unclear. Germline V CDR1 and CDR2: SGHDT, YYEEEE. This CDR3 contains 14 residues. V was shortened by 2 bases and J by 5 bases, with 12 bases between the two germline ends. The CDR3 DNA sequence: TGTGCCAGCAGCTTAGGCGCCGCAAAAGATACGCAGTATTTT. Protein product: CASSLGAAKDTQYF.

This clonotype was seen ten or more times. The gene calls are TRBV7-2 and TRBJ2-7; 8 bases fit TRBD1. Germline-derived CDR1 and CDR2 are SGHTA and FQGNSA. After removal of 6 bases from V and 2 bases from J, the junction contained 6 bases not matched to a gene. CDR3 length: 14 amino acids. CDR3 in amino acids: CASRRRQGTYEQYF. The CDR3 DNA reads TGTGCCAGCAGGCGGCGACAGGGGACCTACGAGCAGTACTTC.

The chain couples TRBV28 to TRBJ1-2; a weak D match, TRBD1 (5 bases). Per the germline V gene, CDR1 is MDHEN and CDR2 is SYDVKM. Trimming stripped 6 bases from V and 8 bases from J, with 13 bases between. The CDR3 has 12 amino acids. The CDR3 protein is CASSEGAQGYTF. As DNA, the CDR3 is TGTGCCAGCAGCGAAGGGGCTCAGGGCTACACCTTC.

This clonotype showed up just a few times. The chain uses TRBV6-5 and TRBJ2-3, with 7 bases fitting TRBD2. The germline CDR1 and CDR2 sequences are MNHEY and SVGAGI. With 2 bases clipped from V and 8 bases from J, the junction kept 13 bases outside the gene matches. The CDR3 extends over 16 amino acids. The CDR3 coding sequence is TGTGCCAGCAGTTACCGGTACGGCGGCAGGGAGGGTACGCAGTATTTT. It specifies CASSYRYGGREGTQYF.

V usage is TRBV6-1 and J usage is TRBJ2-4; TRBD2 is a possible D gene (5 bases). The end of the DNA is better explained by TRBJ2-7, so the J call may be wrong. Germline lookup yields CDR1 MNHNS and CDR2 SASEGT. CDR3 length: 13 amino acids. CDR3 residues: CASSEAFGDEQYF. As DNA, the CDR3 is TGTGCCAGCAGTGAAGCCTTCGGGGACGAGCAGTACTTC.

The CDR3 is CASSPGQGARRTDTQYF. DNA of the CDR3: TGTGCCAGCAGCCCGGGACAGGGGGCTCGCCGCACAGATACGCAGTATTTT. V and J are TRBV12-3 or TRBV12-4 and TRBJ2-3; 12 bases line up with TRBD1. There are 17 residues in the CDR3. Unmatched junction bases numbered 8, after V lost 6 bases and J lost 1 base.

V gene TRBV20-1 combines with J gene TRBJ2-5; 11 bases agree with TRBD2. Gene TRBJ2-7 matches the end of the DNA better, so the J call may be wrong. There are 15 residues in the CDR3. Germline V gene data show CDR1 as DFQATT and CDR2 as SNEGSKA (reference sequence). The CDR3 coding sequence is TGCAGTGCTAGCTCTAGCGGGAGGCTCCTCCACGAGCAGTACTTC. Residues: CSASSSGRLLHEQYF.

A single count supports this clonotype. The rearrangement uses TRBV20-1 and TRBJ2-3; D call uncertain. Germline CDR1 reads DFQATT; CDR2 reads SNEGSKA (reference sequence). V lost 5 bases, J lost 7 bases, and 19 bases lay in between. The CDR3 totals 14 residues. The CDR3 sequence: CSASTDTVYNTQYF. CDR3 nucleotides: TGCAGTGCTTCCACCGACACGGTCTACAATACGCAGTATTTT.

This chain links TRBV5-1 with TRBJ1-2; D is uncertain. V dropped 2 bases and J dropped 1 base, with 9 bases sitting between them. CDR1 is SGHRS, CDR2 YFSETQ, per germline. CDR3 length: 14 residues. CDR3 nucleotide sequence: TGCGCCAGCAGCTTTGATAACAGTAACTATGGCTACACCTTC. Translated: CASSFDNSNYGYTF.

The chain uses TRBV5-1 and TRBJ2-7; either TRBD1 or TRBD2 may supply D (5 bases each). The DNA end lines up better with TRBJ2-5; the J call may be wrong. Germline V lookup: CDR1 SGHRS, CDR2 YFSETQ. The CDR3 totals 15 residues. Written as DNA, the CDR3 is TGCGCCAGCAGCTTGGTTGGGACCGCGATTGAGACCCAGTACTTC. This encodes CASSLVGTAIETQYF.